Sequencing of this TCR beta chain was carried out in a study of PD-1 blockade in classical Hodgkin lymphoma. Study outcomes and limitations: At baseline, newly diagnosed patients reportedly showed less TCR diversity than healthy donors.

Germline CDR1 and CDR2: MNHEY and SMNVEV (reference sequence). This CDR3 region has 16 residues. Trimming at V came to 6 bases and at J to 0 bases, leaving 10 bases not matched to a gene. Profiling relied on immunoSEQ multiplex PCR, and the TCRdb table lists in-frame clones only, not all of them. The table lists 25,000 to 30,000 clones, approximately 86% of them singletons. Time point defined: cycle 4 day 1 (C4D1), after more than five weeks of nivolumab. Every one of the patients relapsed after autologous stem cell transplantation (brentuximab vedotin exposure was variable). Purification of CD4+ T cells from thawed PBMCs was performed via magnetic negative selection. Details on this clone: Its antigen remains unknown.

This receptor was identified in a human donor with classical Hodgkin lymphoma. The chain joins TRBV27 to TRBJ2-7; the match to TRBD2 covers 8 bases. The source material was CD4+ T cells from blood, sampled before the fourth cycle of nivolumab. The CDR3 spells CASSRKTSANSYEQYF. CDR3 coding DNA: TGTGCCAGCAGCAGAAAGACTAGCGCGAACTCCTACGAGCAGTACTTC.